This TCR beta chain comes out of a study of blood T cell repertoires in COVID-19. Study summary: Samples representing acute and convalescent COVID-19 were sourced from the United States, Italy and Spain.

Per the authors' pipeline: Quantification of nucleated cells was approximated via reference gene primer amplification. Libraries were prepared by immunoSEQ multiplex PCR; TCRdb keeps only in-frame clonotypes and omits some of them. Clone size and V and J calls were adopted from that table, with D and trimming inferred from the DNA. The sample includes tens of thousands of clones, 65% to 85% of them seen just once. This CDR3 has 15 amino acids. Losses at the gene ends were 4 bases for V and 0 bases for J; bases not matched to a gene: 6. Germline V gene data show CDR1 as SGHDT and CDR2 as YYEEEE. This clonotype originated in a woman of 80 years or more with acute or convalescent COVID-19. Sequenced material: peripheral blood. The chain links TRBV5-6 to TRBJ1-1; TRBD1 agrees at 7 bases. CDR3 bases: TGTGCCAGCAGCCGGCCTACAGGGGTGAACACTGAAGCTTTCTTT. It codes for CASSRPTGVNTEAFF.